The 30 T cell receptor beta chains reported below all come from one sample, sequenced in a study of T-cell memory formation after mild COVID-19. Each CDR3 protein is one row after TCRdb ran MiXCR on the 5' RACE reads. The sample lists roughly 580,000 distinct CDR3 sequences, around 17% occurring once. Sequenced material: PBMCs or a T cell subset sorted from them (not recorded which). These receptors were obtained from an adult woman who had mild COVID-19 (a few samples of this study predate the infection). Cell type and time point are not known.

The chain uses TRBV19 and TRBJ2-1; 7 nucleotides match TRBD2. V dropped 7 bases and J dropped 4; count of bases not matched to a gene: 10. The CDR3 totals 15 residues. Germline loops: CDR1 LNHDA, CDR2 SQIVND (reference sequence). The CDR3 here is CASTSSGMGYNEQFF. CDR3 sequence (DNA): TGTGCCAGTACCTCAAGCGGGATGGGTTACAATGAGCAGTTCTTC.

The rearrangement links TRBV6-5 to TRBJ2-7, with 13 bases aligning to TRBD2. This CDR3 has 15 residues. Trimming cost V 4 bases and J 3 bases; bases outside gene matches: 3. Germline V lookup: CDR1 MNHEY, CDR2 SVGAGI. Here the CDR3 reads CASSFGLAGVYEQYF. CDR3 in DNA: TGTGCCAGCAGTTTTGGACTAGCGGGAGTCTACGAGCAGTACTTC.

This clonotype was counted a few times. In DNA form, the CDR3 reads TGTGCCATCAGTTGGGACAGGGGCGGCTACACCTTC. It yields the protein CAISWDRGGYTF. This chain joins TRBV10-3 and TRBJ1-2, with 10 positions matching TRBD1. Germline V gene sequence: CDR1 ENHRY, CDR2 SYGVKD. The CDR3 contains 12 residues. The trim removed 5 bases at V and 8 bases at J, leaving 2 bases unmatched.

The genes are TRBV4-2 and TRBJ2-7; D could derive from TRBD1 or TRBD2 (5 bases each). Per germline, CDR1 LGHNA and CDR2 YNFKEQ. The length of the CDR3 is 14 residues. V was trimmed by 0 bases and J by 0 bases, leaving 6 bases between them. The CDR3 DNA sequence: TGTGCCAGCAGCCAAGAGGGGACCTCCTACGAGCAGTACTTC. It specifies CASSQEGTSYEQYF.

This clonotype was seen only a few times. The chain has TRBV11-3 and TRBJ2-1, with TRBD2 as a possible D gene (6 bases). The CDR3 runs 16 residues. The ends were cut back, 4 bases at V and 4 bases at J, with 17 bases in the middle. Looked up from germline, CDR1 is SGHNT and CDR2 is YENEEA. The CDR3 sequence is CASSSSVVAGYNEQFF. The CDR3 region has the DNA TGTGCCAGCAGCTCCTCGGTGGTGGCGGGGTACAATGAGCAGTTCTTC.

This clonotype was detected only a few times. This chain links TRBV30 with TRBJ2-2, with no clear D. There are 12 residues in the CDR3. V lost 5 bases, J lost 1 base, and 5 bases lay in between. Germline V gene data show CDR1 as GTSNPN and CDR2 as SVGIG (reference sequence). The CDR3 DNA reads TGTGCCTGGGTCGGGAACACCGGGGAGCTGTTTTTT. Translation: CAWVGNTGELFF. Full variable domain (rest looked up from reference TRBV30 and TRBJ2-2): SQTIHQWPATLVQPVGSPLSLECTVEGTSNPNLYWYRQAAGRGLQLLFYSVGIGQISSEVPQNLSASRPQDRQFILSSKKLLLSDSGFYLCAWVGNTGELFFGEGSRLTVL.

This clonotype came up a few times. Here the CDR3 DNA reads TGTGCCAGCAGCGTAGAGGGGACATATATTAACTATGGTGGCTACACCTTC. Translating gives CASSVEGTYINYGGYTF. This chain uses TRBV9 with TRBJ1-2, with D perhaps matching TRBD1 (6 bases). V was cut by 0 bases and J by 7 bases, with 22 bases left in between. Germline CDR1 and CDR2: SGDLS and YYNGEE. The CDR3 length is 17 residues.

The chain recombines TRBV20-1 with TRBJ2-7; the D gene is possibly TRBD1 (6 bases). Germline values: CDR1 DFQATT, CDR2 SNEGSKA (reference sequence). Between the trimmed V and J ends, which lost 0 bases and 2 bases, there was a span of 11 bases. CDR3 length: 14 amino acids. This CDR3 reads CSAREWTATYEQYF. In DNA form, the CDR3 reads TGCAGTGCTAGAGAGTGGACAGCAACCTACGAGCAGTACTTC.

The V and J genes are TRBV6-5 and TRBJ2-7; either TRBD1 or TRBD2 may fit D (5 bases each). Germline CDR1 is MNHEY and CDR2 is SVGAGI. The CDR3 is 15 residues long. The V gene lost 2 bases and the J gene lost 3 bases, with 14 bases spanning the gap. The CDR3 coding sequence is TGTGCCAGCAGTTACCTCGGGGCCAGGGACTACGAGCAGTACTTC. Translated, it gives CASSYLGARDYEQYF.

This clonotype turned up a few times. The CDR3 bases are TGTGCCAGCAGCGTCGGAACCGGTGCTGAAGCTTTCTTT. Amino acids: CASSVGTGAEAFF. The chain links TRBV5-5 to TRBJ1-1; unclear D gene. V gave up 4 bases and J gave up 6 bases, with 13 bases separating them. Germline V gene sequence: CDR1 SGHKS, CDR2 YYEKEE (reference sequence). There are 13 residues in the CDR3.

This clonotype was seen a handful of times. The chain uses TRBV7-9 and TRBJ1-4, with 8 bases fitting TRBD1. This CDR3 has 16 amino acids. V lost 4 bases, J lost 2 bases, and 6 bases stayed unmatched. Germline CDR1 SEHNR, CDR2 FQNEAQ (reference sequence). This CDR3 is CASSSGTGGTNEKLFF. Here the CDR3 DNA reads TGTGCCAGCAGCTCCGGGACAGGAGGGACTAATGAAAAACTGTTTTTT.

As DNA, the CDR3 is TGTGCCAGCAGTTTTGGTGTTGGAAACACCATATATTTT. Translation gives CASSFGVGNTIYF. The chain is built from TRBV12-3 or TRBV12-4 and TRBJ1-3; D not resolved. V lost 3 bases and J 3 bases, leaving 6 bases between the germline ends. The CDR3 spans 13 residues.

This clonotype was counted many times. The CDR3 DNA reads as TGTGCCAGCAGTTACTCTAGAGGAGGAGAGACCCAGTACTTC. Translation gives CASSYSRGGETQYF. The V call is TRBV6-6, the J call TRBJ2-5; weak D call: TRBD2 (5 bases). Between the trimmed V and J ends, which lost 0 bases and 4 bases, there was a span of 9 bases. The germline CDR1 and CDR2 sequences are MNHNY and SVGAGI (reference sequence). This CDR3 has 14 amino acids.

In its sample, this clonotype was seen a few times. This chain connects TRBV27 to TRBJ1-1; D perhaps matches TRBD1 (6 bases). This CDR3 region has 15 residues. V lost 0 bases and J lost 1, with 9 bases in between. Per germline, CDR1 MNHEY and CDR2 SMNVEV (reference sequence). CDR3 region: CASSLSSGANTEAFF. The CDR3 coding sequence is TGTGCCAGCAGTTTATCGTCAGGGGCGAACACTGAAGCTTTCTTT.

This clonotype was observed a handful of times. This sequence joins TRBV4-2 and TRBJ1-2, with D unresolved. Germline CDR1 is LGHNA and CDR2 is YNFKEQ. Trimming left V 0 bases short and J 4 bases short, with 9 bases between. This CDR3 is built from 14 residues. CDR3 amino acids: CASSQDPGPYGYTF. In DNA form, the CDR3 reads TGTGCCAGCAGCCAAGACCCAGGACCCTATGGCTACACCTTC.

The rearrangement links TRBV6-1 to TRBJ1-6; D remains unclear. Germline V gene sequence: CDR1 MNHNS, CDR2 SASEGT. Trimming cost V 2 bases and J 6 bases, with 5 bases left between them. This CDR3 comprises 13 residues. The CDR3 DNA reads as TGTGCCAGCAGTGAAAGCGTTAATTCACCCCTCCACTTT. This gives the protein CASSESVNSPLHF.

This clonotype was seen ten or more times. CDR3 loop: CASSQRDIEDEQYF. DNA of the CDR3: TGTGCCAGCAGCCAACGGGACATAGAAGACGAGCAGTACTTC. The chain joins TRBV4-2 to TRBJ2-7; D possibly corresponds to TRBD1 (6 bases). V gave up 2 bases and J gave up 5 bases, with 13 bases separating them. The CDR3 is made up of 14 amino acids. The germline V gene has CDR1 LGHNA and CDR2 YNFKEQ.

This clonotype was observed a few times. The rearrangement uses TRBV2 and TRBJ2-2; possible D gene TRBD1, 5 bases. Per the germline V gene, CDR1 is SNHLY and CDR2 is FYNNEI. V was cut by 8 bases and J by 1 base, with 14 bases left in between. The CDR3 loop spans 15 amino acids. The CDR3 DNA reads TGTGCCAGCGGGGTAGGGGTAGAGAACACCGGGGAGCTGTTTTTT. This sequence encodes CASGVGVENTGELFF.

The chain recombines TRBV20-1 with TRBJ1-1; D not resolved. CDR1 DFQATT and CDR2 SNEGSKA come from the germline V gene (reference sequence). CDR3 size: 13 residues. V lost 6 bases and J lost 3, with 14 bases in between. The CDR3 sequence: CSAFPGRDTEAFF. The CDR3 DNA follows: TGCAGTGCCTTTCCCGGAAGGGACACTGAAGCTTTCTTT.

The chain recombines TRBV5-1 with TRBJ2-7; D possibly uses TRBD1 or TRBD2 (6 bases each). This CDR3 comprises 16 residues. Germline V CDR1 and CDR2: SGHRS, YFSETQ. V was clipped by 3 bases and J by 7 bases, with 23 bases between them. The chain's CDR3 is CASSSTTGAVRSEQYF. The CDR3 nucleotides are TGCGCCAGCAGCTCAACAACGGGGGCGGTGCGTAGTGAGCAGTACTTC.

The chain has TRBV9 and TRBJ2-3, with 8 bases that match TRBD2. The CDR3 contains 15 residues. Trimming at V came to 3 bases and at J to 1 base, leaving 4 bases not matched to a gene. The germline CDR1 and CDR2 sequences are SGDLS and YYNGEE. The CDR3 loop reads CASSEASGRTDTQYF. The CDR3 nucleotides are TGTGCCAGCAGCGAGGCTAGCGGGCGCACAGATACGCAGTATTTT.

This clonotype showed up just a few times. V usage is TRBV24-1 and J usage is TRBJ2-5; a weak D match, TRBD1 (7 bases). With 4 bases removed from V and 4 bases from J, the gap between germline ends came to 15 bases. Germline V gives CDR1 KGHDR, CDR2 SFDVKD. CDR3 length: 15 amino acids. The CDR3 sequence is CATSDRGQGGETQYF. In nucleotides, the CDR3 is TGTGCCACCAGTGACCGGGGCCAGGGGGGAGAGACCCAGTACTTC.

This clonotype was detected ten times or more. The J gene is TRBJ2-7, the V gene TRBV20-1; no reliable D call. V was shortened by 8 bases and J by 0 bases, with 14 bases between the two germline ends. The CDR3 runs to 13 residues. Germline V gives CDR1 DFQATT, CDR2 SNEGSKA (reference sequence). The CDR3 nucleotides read TGCAGTAATATAAGGGCTAGCTCCTACGAGCAGTACTTC. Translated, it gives CSNIRASSYEQYF.

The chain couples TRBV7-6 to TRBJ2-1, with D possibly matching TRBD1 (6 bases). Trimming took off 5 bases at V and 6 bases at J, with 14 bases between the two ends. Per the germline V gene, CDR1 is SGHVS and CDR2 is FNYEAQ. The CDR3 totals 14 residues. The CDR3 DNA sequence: TGTGCCAGCAGCGTAAGCACAGGGCGCAATGAGCAGTTCTTC. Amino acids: CASSVSTGRNEQFF.

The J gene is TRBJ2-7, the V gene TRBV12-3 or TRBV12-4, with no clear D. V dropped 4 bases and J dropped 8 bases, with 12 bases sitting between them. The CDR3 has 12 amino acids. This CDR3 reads CASSSYGQKQYF. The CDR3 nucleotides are TGTGCCAGCAGTTCATACGGGCAGAAGCAGTACTTC.

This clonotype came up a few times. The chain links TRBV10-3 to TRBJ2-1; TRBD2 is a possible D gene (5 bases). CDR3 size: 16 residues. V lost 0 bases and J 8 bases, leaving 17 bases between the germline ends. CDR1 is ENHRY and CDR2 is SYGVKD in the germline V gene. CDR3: CAISESGKAVRDEQFF. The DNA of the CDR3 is TGTGCCATCAGTGAGTCTGGAAAAGCGGTTCGGGATGAGCAGTTCTTC.

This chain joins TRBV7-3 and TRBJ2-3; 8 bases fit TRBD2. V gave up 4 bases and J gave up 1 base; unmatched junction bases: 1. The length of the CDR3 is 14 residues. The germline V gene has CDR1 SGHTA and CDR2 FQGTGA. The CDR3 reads CASSWGLGTDTQYF. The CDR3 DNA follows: TGTGCCAGCAGCTGGGGACTAGGCACAGATACGCAGTATTTT.

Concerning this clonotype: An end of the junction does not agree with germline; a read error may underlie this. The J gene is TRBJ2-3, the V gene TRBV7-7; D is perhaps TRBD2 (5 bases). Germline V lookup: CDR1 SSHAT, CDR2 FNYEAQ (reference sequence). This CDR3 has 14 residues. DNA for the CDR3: TGTGCTAGCAGCTTAGCCGGGAAACCAGATACGCAGTATTTT. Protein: CASSLAGKPDTQYF.

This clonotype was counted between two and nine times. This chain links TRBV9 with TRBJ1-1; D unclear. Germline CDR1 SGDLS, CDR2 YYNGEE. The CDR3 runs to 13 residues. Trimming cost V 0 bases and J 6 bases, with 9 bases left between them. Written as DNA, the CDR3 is TGTGCCAGCAGCGTAGGCCTGCAGCCTGAAGCTTTCTTT. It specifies CASSVGLQPEAFF.

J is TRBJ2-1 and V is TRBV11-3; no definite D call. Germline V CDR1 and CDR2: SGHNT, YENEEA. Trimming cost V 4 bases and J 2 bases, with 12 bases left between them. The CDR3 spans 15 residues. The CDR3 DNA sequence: TGTGCCAGCAGCTCCAATTGGTCCCCCTACAATGAGCAGTTCTTC. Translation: CASSSNWSPYNEQFF.